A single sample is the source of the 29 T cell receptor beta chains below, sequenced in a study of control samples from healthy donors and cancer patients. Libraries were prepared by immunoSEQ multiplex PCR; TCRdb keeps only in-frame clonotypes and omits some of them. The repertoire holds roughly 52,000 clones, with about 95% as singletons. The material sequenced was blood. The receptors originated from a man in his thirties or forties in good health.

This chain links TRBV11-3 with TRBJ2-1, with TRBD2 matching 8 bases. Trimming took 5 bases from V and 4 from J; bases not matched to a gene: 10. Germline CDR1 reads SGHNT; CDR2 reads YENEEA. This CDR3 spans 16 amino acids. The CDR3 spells CASSPGASGSYNEQFF. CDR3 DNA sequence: TGTGCCAGCAGCCCTGGGGCTAGCGGGTCTTACAATGAGCAGTTCTTC.

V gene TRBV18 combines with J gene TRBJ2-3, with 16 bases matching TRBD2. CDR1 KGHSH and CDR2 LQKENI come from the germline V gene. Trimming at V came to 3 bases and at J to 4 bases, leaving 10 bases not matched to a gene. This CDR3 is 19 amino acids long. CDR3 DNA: TGTGCCAGCTCACCGCTGGGACTAGCGGGAGGGTGGGGCCCAGATACGCAGTATTTT. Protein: CASSPLGLAGGWGPDTQYF.

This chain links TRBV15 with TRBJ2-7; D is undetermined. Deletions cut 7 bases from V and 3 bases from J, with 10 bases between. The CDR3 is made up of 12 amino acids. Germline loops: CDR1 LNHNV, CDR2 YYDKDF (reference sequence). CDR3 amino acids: CATTIGYYEQYF. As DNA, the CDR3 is TGTGCCACCACAATCGGGTACTACGAGCAGTACTTC.

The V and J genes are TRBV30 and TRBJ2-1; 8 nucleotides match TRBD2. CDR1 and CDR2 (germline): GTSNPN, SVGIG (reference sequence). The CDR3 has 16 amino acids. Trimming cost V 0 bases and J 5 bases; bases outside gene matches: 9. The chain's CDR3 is CAWSVGRSGAHNEQFF. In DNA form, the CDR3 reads TGTGCCTGGAGTGTAGGGCGTAGCGGGGCACACAATGAGCAGTTCTTC.

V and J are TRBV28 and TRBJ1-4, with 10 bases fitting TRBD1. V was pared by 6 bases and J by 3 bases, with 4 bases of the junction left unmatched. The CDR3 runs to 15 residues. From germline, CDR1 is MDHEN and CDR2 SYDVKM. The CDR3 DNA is TGTGCCAGCAGCTTGGGACAGGGGCCTAATGAAAAACTGTTTTTT. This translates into CASSLGQGPNEKLFF.

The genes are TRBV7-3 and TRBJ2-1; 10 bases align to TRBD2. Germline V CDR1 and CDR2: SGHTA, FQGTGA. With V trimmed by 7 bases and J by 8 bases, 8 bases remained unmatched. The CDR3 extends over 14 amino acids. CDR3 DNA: TGTGCCAGCACCAAAAGCGGGAGGGCCGATGAGCAGTTCTTC. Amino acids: CASTKSGRADEQFF. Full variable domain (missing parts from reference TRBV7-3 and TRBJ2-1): GAGVSQTPSNKVTEKGKYVELRCDPISGHTALYWYRQSLGQGPEFLIYFQGTGAADDSGLPNDRFFAVRPEGSVSTLKIQRTERGDSAVYLCASTKSGRADEQFFGPGTRLTVL.

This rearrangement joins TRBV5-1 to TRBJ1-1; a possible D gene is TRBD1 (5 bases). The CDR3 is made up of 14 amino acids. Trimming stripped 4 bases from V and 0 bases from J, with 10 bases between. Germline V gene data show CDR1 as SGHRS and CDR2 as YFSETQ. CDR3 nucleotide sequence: TGCGCCAGCAGCGCAATGACAGTGAACACTGAAGCTTTCTTT. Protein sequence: CASSAMTVNTEAFF. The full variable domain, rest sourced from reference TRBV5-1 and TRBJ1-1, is KAGVTQTPRYLIKTRGQQVTLSCSPISGHRSVSWYQQTPGQGLQFLFEYFSETQRNKGNFPGRFSGRQFSNSRSEMNVSTLELGDSALYLCASSAMTVNTEAFFGQGTRLTVV.

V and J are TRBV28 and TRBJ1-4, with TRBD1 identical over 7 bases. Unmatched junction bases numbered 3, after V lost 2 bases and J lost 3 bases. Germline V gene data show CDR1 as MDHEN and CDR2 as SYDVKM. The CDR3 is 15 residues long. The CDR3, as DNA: TGTGCCAGCAGTTTAGGAGGGGGCTCTAATGAAAAACTGTTTTTT. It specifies CASSLGGGSNEKLFF.

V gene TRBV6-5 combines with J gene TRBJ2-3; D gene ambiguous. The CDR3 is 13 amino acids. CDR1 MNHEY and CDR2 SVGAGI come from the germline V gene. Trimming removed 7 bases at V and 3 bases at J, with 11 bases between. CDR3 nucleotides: TGTGCCAGCATAATTTGGGGTACAGATACGCAGTATTTT. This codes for CASIIWGTDTQYF.

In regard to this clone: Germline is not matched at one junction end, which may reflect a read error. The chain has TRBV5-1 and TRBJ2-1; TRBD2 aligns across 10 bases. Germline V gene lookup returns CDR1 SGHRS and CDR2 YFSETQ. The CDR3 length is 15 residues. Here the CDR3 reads CPSGGGLTQYNEQFF. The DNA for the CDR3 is TGCCCCAGCGGGGGGGGGCTAACCCAGTACAATGAGCAGTTCTTC.

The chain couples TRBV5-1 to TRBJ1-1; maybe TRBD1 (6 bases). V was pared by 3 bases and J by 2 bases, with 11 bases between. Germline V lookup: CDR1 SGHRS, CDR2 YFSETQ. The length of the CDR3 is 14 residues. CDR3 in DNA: TGCGCCAGCAGCTGGGGGGCCGGAAACACTGAAGCTTTCTTT. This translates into CASSWGAGNTEAFF.

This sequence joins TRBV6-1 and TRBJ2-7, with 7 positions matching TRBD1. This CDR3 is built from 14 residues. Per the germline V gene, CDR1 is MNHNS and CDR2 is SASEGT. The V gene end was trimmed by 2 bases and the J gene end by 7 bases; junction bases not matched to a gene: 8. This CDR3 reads CASSEQVTGREQYF. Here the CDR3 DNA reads TGTGCCAGCAGTGAACAAGTGACAGGGCGGGAGCAGTACTTC.

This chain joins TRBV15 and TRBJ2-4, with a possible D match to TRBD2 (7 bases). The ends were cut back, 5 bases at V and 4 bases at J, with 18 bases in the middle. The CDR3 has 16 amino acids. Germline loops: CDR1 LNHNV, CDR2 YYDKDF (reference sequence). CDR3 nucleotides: TGTGCCACCAGCCTTGGGCGGGGGCCTAGGAAAAACATTCAGTACTTC. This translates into CATSLGRGPRKNIQYF.

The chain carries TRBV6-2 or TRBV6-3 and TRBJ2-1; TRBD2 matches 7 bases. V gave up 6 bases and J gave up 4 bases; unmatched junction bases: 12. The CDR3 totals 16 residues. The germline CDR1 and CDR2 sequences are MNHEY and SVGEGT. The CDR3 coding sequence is TGTGCCAGCAGCATACCCTTGGGGGAGGGATACAATGAGCAGTTCTTC. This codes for CASSIPLGEGYNEQFF.

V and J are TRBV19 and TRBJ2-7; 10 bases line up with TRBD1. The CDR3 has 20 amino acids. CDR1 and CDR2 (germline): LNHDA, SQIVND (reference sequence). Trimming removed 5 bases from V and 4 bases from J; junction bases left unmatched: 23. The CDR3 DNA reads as TGTGCCAGTAGTCCACGGATGATCTGGGAGGGTCCGGGACAGGGGTACGAGCAGTACTTC. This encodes CASSPRMIWEGPGQGYEQYF.

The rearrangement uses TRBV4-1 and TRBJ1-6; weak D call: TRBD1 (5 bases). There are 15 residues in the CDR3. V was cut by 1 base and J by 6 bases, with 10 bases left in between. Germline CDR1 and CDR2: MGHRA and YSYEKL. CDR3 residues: CASSQGGTVNSPLHF. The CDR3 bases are TGCGCCAGCAGCCAAGGCGGGACCGTTAATTCACCCCTCCACTTT.

The CDR3 sequence: CASSSSGRIDTQYF. The DNA of the CDR3 is TGTGCCAGCAGTTCAAGCGGGAGGATAGATACGCAGTATTTT. This chain joins TRBV27 and TRBJ2-3; 9 bases are shared with TRBD2. The V gene's germline CDR1 is MNHEY and CDR2 SMNVEV (reference sequence). This CDR3 is built from 14 residues. Trimming removed 4 bases from V and 5 bases from J; junction bases left unmatched: 4.

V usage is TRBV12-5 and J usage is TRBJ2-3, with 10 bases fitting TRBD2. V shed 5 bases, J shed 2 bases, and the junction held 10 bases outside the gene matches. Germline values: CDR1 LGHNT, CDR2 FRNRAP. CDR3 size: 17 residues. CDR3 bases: TGTGCTAGTGGTCCCGGGACAGCGGGAGGGTTCACAGATACGCAGTATTTT. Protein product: CASGPGTAGGFTDTQYF.

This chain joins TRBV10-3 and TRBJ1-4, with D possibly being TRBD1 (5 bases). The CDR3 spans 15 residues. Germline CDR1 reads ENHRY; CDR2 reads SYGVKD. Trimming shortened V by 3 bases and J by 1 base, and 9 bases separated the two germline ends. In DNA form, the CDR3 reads TGTGCCATCAGTGACCCCGGGGGAACTAATGAAAAACTGTTTTTT. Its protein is CAISDPGGTNEKLFF.

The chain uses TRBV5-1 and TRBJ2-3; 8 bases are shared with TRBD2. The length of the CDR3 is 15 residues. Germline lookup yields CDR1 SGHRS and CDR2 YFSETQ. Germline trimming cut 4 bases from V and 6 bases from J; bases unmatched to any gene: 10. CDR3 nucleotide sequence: TGCGCCAGCAGCCCCTGGGGACTAGGCCCGGATACGCAGTATTTT. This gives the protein CASSPWGLGPDTQYF.

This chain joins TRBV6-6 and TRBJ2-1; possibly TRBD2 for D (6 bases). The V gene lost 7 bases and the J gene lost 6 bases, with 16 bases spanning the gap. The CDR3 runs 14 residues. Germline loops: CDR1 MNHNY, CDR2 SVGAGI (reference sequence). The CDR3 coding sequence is TGTGCCAGCACCCTCAGGTCGGGAGTCAATGAGCAGTTCTTC. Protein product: CASTLRSGVNEQFF.

The CDR3: CASSQDLGGTYEQYF. CDR3 in DNA: TGCGCCAGCAGCCAAGATTTGGGGGGAACCTACGAGCAGTACTTC. The chain recombines TRBV4-3 with TRBJ2-7; a weak D match, TRBD2 (6 bases). CDR3 size: 15 residues. Germline V gene data show CDR1 as LGHNA and CDR2 as YSLEER. Trimming removed 0 bases at V and 2 bases at J, with 11 bases between.

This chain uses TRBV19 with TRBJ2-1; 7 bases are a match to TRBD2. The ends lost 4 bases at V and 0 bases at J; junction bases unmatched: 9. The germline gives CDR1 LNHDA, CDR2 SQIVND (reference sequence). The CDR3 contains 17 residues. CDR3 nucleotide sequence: TGTGCCAGTAGTAAGGGCGGGAGTCAGGTCTCCTACAATGAGCAGTTCTTC. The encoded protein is CASSKGGSQVSYNEQFF.

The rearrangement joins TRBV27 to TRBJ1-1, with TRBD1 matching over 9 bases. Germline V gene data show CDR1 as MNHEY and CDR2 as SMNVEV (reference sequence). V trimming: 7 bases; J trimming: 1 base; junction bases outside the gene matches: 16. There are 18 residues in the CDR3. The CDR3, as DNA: TGTGCCAGCAAAAAAAACAGGGGGCTCCCACAAGAGAACACTGAAGCTTTCTTT. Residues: CASKKNRGLPQENTEAFF.

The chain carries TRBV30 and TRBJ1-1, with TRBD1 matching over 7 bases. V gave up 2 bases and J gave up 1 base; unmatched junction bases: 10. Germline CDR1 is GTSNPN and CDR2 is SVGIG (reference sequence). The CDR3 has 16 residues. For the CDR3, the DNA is TGTGCCTGGAGTTCAAAGGACAGGTCGGCGAACACTGAAGCTTTCTTT. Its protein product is CAWSSKDRSANTEAFF.

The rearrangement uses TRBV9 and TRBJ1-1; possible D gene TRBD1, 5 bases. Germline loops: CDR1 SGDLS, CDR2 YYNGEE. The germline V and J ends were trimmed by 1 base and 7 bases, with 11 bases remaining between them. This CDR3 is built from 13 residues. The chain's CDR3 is CASSVQGLGEAFF. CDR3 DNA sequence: TGTGCCAGCAGCGTACAGGGTCTAGGTGAAGCTTTCTTT.

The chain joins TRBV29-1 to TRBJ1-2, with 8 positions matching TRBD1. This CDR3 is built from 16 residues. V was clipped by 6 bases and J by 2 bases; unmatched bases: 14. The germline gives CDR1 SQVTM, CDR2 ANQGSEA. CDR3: CSVPQQGDRPNYGYTF. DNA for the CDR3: TGCAGCGTCCCACAACAAGGGGACAGGCCAAACTATGGCTACACCTTC.

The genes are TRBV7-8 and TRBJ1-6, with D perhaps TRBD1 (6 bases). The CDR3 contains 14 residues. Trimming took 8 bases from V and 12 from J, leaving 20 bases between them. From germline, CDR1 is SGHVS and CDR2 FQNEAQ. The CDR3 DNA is TGTGCCAGCTCCGCCCGGGTGGGGGGCAGACCCCTCCACTTT. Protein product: CASSARVGGRPLHF.

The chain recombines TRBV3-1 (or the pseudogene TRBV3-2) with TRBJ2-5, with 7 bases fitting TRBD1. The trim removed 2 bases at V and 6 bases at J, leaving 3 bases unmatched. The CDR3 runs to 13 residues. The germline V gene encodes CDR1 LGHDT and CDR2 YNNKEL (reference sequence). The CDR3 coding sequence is TGTGCCAGCAGCCAAACAGGGGCCCAGACCCAGTACTTC. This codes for CASSQTGAQTQYF.